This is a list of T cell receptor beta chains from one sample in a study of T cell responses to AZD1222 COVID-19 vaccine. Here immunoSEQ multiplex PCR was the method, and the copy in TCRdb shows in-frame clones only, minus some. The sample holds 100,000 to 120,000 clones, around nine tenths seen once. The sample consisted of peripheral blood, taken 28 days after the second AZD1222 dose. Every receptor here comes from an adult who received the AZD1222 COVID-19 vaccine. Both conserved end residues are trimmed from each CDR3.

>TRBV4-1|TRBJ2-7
ASSQDVTAQEQY
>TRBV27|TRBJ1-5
ASSLTGVRQPQH
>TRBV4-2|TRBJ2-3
ASRERGGTDTQY
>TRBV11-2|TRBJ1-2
ASSLGFQGPPQST
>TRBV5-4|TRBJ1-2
ASSLAERGPGYT
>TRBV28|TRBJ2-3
ASSLSGLAADTQY
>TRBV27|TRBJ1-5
ASSFNPPLANQPQH
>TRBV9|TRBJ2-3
ASSVGPDSTDTQY
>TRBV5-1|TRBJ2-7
ASSATGAGYEQY
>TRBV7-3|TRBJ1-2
ASSSGGNYGYT
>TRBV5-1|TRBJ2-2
ASSSGQQGTGELF
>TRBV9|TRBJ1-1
ASSAGQGVRTEAF
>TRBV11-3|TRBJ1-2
AVGRAYGYT
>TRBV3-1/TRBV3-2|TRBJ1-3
ASSPRDTGSRNTIY
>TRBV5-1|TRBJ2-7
ASSPGTSGGEQY
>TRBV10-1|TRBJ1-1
ASRVSGNIWSTEAF
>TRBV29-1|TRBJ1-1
SVAGTGRNTEAF
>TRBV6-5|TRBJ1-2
ASSSPSDSGYT